The 23 T cell receptor beta chains in this list originate from one sample, sequenced in a study of blood T cell repertoires in COVID-19. The protocol was immunoSEQ multiplex PCR, while the TCRdb copy is restricted to in-frame clones and leaves out a portion. Of fewer than 70,000 clones listed, approximately 85% were seen once; the top ten hold less than 30%. The source material was peripheral blood. The source of these receptors is a man aged 45-65 years with acute or convalescent COVID-19.

Only a few counts were recorded for this clone. This sequence joins TRBV10-3 and TRBJ2-5; no clear D gene. V was trimmed by 8 bases and J by 5 bases, leaving 18 bases between them. Germline V CDR1 and CDR2: ENHRY, SYGVKD. This CDR3 comprises 14 residues. The chain's CDR3 is CAIEAELGAETQYF. CDR3 sequence (DNA): TGTGCCATCGAGGCCGAGCTCGGAGCGGAGACCCAGTACTTC.

This clone has just one count. This chain connects TRBV5-1 to TRBJ2-3; D perhaps matches TRBD1 (6 bases). In germline, CDR1 is SGHRS, CDR2 YFSETQ. CDR3 size: 17 residues. Trimming shortened V by 0 bases and J by 0 bases, and 14 bases separated the two germline ends. The CDR3 coding sequence is TGCGCCAGCAGCTTGGTAGCGACAGGCTCAAGCACAGATACGCAGTATTTT. Encoded protein: CASSLVATGSSTDTQYF.

This chain uses TRBV9 with TRBJ2-2; D is unresolved. CDR1 is SGDLS and CDR2 is YYNGEE in the germline V gene. V lost 0 bases, J lost 1 base, and 7 bases lay in between. This CDR3 is 15 amino acids long. The CDR3 is CASSVGPMNTGELFF. The CDR3 DNA is TGTGCCAGCAGCGTAGGGCCGATGAACACCGGGGAGCTGTTTTTT.

The chain recombines TRBV3-1 (or the pseudogene TRBV3-2) with TRBJ2-7, with a possible D match to TRBD2 (6 bases). Trimming pared 3 bases from V and 2 bases from J, leaving 11 bases between. CDR3 length: 14 amino acids. Germline CDR1 reads LGHDT; CDR2 reads YNNKEL (reference sequence). The CDR3 region is CASSHRGNAYEQYF. The DNA of the CDR3 is TGTGCCAGCAGCCACCGGGGGAACGCCTACGAGCAGTACTTC.

The gene calls are TRBV9 and TRBJ2-3; 14 nucleotides agree with TRBD2. Germline CDR1 and CDR2: SGDLS and YYNGEE. CDR3 length equals 17 residues. Losses at the gene ends were 0 bases for V and 5 bases for J; bases not matched to a gene: 5. CDR3 bases: TGTGCCAGCAGCGTAGGACTAGCGGGGGGGAGGCTAGATACGCAGTATTTT. It codes for CASSVGLAGGRLDTQYF.

The chain is built from TRBV7-9 and TRBJ2-7, with 8 bases lining up with TRBD1. CDR3 length equals 14 residues. Germline trimming cut 4 bases from V and 4 bases from J; bases unmatched to any gene: 6. Germline-derived CDR1 and CDR2 are SEHNR and FQNEAQ (reference sequence). The CDR3 is CASSSQTGDYEQYF. Here the CDR3 DNA reads TGTGCCAGCAGCTCCCAGACAGGGGATTACGAGCAGTACTTC.

V is TRBV5-1 and J is TRBJ2-3; D perhaps matches TRBD2 (6 bases). Per germline, CDR1 SGHRS and CDR2 YFSETQ. V gave up 6 bases and J gave up 1 base, with 15 bases separating them. This CDR3 comprises 15 residues. The DNA for the CDR3 is TGCGCCAGCAATCCGGGGGTAGGAGGCACAGATACGCAGTATTTT. It codes for CASNPGVGGTDTQYF.

V gene TRBV3-1 (or the pseudogene TRBV3-2) combines with J gene TRBJ2-5; 7 nucleotides agree with TRBD2. The CDR3 extends over 15 amino acids. The ends lost 2 bases at V and 5 bases at J; junction bases unmatched: 8. CDR1 is LGHDT, CDR2 YNNKEL, per germline (reference sequence). As DNA, the CDR3 is TGTGCCAGCAGCCAACTCAACGGGGGGTCGGAGACCCAGTACTTC. It specifies CASSQLNGGSETQYF.

This chain connects TRBV6-5 to TRBJ2-1; 7 nucleotides match TRBD1. CDR1 is MNHEY and CDR2 is SVGAGI in the germline V gene. V lost 6 bases, J lost 0 bases, and 5 bases stayed unmatched. CDR3 length equals 15 residues. The chain's CDR3 is CASSTTGFSYNEQFF. Written as DNA, the CDR3 is TGTGCCAGCAGCACGACAGGGTTCTCCTACAATGAGCAGTTCTTC.

The CDR3 region is CASSEGTGEHYGYTF. In DNA form, the CDR3 reads TGTGCCAGCAGCGAAGGGACAGGGGAGCACTATGGCTACACCTTC. The chain uses TRBV7-2 and TRBJ1-2; 10 bases map to TRBD1. The CDR3 is 15 residues long. Unmatched junction bases numbered 6, after V lost 5 bases and J lost 3 bases. The V gene's germline CDR1 is SGHTA and CDR2 FQGNSA.

The V call is TRBV2, the J call TRBJ2-3, with TRBD2 matching over 7 bases. Germline loops: CDR1 SNHLY, CDR2 FYNNEI. CDR3 size: 14 residues. J was trimmed by 5 bases and V by 4 bases; bases with no gene match: 6. This chain's CDR3 is CASSGEGLLDTQYF. The DNA of the CDR3 is TGTGCCAGCAGTGGAGAGGGACTACTAGATACGCAGTATTTT.

The chain couples TRBV28 to TRBJ1-2; a possible D gene is TRBD1 (5 bases). Deletions cut 5 bases from V and 1 base from J, with 14 bases between. This CDR3 is built from 15 residues. Looked up from germline, CDR1 is MDHEN and CDR2 is SYDVKM. CDR3 region: CASSTGLGGNYGYTF. In DNA, the CDR3 is TGTGCCAGCAGTACTGGGTTGGGGGGTAACTATGGCTACACCTTC.

This clone was seen at least ten times. The rearrangement uses TRBV7-2 and TRBJ2-2, with D uncertain. The length of the CDR3 is 14 residues. The germline V gene encodes CDR1 SGHTA and CDR2 FQGNSA. Trimming shortened V by 5 bases and J by 2 bases, and 9 bases separated the two germline ends. The CDR3 spells CASSPNLNTGELFF. CDR3 sequence (DNA): TGTGCCAGCAGCCCAAACCTAAACACCGGGGAGCTGTTTTTT.

The genes are TRBV2 and TRBJ1-5; no definite D call. CDR3 length: 13 amino acids. Germline CDR1 SNHLY, CDR2 FYNNEI. V was clipped by 5 bases and J by 4 bases, with 9 bases between them. The chain's CDR3 is CASSNLENQPQHF. In DNA form, the CDR3 reads TGTGCCAGCAGTAACTTAGAGAATCAGCCCCAGCATTTT.

The V and J genes are TRBV15 and TRBJ1-4, with 7 bases lining up with TRBD1. Trimming at V came to 7 bases and at J to 6 bases, leaving 8 bases not matched to a gene. This CDR3 has 14 residues. CDR1 LNHNV and CDR2 YYDKDF come from the germline V gene (reference sequence). The DNA for the CDR3 is TGTGCCACCACTAGGGACAGAAACGATGAAAAACTGTTTTTT. It specifies CATTRDRNDEKLFF.

The CDR3 reads CATSREEGREQYV. The CDR3 nucleotides are TGTGCCACCAGCAGAGAGGAGGGGCGCGAGCAGTACGTC. The gene calls are TRBV15 and TRBJ2-7; possibly TRBD2 for D (6 bases). The CDR3 is 13 amino acids. V lost 0 bases and J lost 6, with 9 bases in between. CDR1 and CDR2 from the germline V gene are LNHNV and YYDKDF (reference sequence).

This clone came up once. This rearrangement joins TRBV10-2 to TRBJ2-2; 14 bases fit TRBD2. The CDR3 runs to 15 residues. Germline-derived CDR1 and CDR2 are WSHSY and SAAADI. Trimming took 8 bases from V and 6 from J; bases not matched to a gene: 5. The CDR3 protein is CASAGLAGGPGELFF. The CDR3 DNA sequence: TGCGCCAGCGCCGGACTAGCGGGGGGCCCCGGGGAGCTGTTTTTT.

The rearrangement uses TRBV6-1 and TRBJ2-7, with 7 bases identical to TRBD1. The germline V gene encodes CDR1 MNHNS and CDR2 SASEGT. Trimming cost V 2 bases and J 1 base; bases outside gene matches: 2. This CDR3 spans 14 amino acids. CDR3 coding DNA: TGTGCCAGCAGTGAAAGGGACAGTTCCTACGAGCAGTACTTC. Its protein is CASSERDSSYEQYF.

This rearrangement joins TRBV5-1 to TRBJ2-5; 7 bases align to TRBD1. After removal of 3 bases from V and 2 bases from J, the junction contained 10 bases not matched to a gene. The length of the CDR3 is 16 residues. Germline CDR1 and CDR2: SGHRS and YFSETQ. The CDR3 nucleotides are TGCGCCAGCAGCTCCGGACAGGCCCCGGCTCAAGAGACCCAGTACTTC. Translated, it gives CASSSGQAPAQETQYF.

This clone was counted once. The V gene is TRBV29-1, the J gene TRBJ2-1; D may be TRBD2 (6 bases). The germline V gene encodes CDR1 SQVTM and CDR2 ANQGSEA. This CDR3 spans 14 amino acids. V gave up 5 bases and J gave up 6 bases, with 17 bases separating them. The DNA for the CDR3 is TGCAGCGTTAGGGTAGGAGGGGAGAGCAATGAGCAGTTCTTC. It translates to CSVRVGGESNEQFF.

The rearrangement links TRBV4-1 to TRBJ1-5, with 10 bases that match TRBD1. The CDR3 contains 15 residues. From germline, CDR1 is MGHRA and CDR2 YSYEKL. With V trimmed by 4 bases and J by 4 bases, 4 bases remained unmatched. The CDR3 protein is CASSRGGQGNQPQHF. The CDR3 bases are TGCGCCAGCAGCCGAGGGGGACAGGGGAATCAGCCCCAGCATTTT.

This clone was observed a handful of times. The J gene is TRBJ2-7, the V gene TRBV24-1; TRBD1 matches 7 bases. Germline CDR1 is KGHDR and CDR2 is SFDVKD. The CDR3 spans 13 residues. Losses at the gene ends were 10 bases for V and 1 base for J; bases not matched to a gene: 6. CDR3: CATDRVGSYEQYV. Written as DNA, the CDR3 is TGTGCCACTGACAGGGTTGGGTCCTACGAGCAGTACGTC.

The chain carries TRBV30 and TRBJ1-6; 7 positions match TRBD1. Looked up from germline, CDR1 is GTSNPN and CDR2 is SVGIG (reference sequence). Unmatched junction bases numbered 5, after V lost 1 base and J lost 5 bases. The CDR3 has 15 residues. The CDR3 region is CAWSAGTDDNSPLHF. The CDR3 nucleotides read TGTGCCTGGAGTGCAGGGACAGACGATAATTCACCCCTCCACTTT. The entire variable domain, with the rest obtained from reference TRBV30 and TRBJ1-6, is as follows: SQTIHQWPATLVQPVGSPLSLECTVEGTSNPNLYWYRQAAGRGLQLLFYSVGIGQISSEVPQNLSASRPQDRQFILSSKKLLLSDSGFYLCAWSAGTDDNSPLHFGNGTRLTVT.